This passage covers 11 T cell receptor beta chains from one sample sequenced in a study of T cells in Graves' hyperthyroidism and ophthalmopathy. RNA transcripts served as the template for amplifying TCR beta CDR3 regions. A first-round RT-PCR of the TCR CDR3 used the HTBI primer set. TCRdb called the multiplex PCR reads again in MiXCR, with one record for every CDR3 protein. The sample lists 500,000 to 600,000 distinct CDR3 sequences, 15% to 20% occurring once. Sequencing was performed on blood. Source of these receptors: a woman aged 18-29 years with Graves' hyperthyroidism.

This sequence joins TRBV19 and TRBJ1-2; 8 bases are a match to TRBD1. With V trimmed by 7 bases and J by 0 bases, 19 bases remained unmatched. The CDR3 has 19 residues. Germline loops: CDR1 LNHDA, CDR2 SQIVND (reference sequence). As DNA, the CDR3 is TGTGCCAGTACTACGAGATCGGGACAGGCAAAAACCCCTAACTATGGCTACACCTTC. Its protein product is CASTTRSGQAKTPNYGYTF.

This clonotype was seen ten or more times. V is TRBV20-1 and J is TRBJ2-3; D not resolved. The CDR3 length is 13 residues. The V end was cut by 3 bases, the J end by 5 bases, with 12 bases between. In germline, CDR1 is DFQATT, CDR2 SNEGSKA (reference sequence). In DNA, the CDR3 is TGCAGTGCTAGGTCGCCTAGGCGAGATACGCAGTATTTT. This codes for CSARSPRRDTQYF.

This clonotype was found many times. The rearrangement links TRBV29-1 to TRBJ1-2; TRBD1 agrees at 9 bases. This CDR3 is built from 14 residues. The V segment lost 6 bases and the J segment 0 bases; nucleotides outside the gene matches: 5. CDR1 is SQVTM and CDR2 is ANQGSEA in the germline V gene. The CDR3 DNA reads TGCAGCGTCGGACAGGGGACTCCTAACTATGGCTACACCTTC. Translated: CSVGQGTPNYGYTF.

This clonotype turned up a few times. CDR3: CASSLPDRVYNEQFF. CDR3 DNA: TGTGCCAGCAGCTTGCCCGACAGGGTCTACAATGAGCAGTTCTTC. This chain uses TRBV5-4 with TRBJ2-1, with 7 bases lining up with TRBD1. The CDR3 extends over 15 amino acids. Trimming removed 1 base from V and 3 bases from J; junction bases left unmatched: 4. Germline V gene data show CDR1 as SGHNT and CDR2 as YYREEE (reference sequence).

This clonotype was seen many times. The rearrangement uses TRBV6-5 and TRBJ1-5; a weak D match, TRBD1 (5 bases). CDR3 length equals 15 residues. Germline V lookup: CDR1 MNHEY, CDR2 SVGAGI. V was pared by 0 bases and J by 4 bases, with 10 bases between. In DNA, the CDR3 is TGTGCCAGCAGTTACTCAGGACATCCTAATCAGCCCCAGCATTTT. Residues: CASSYSGHPNQPQHF.

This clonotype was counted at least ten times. CDR3 region: CSATDDGYEQYF. In DNA form, the CDR3 reads TGCAGTGCTACAGACGACGGCTACGAGCAGTACTTC. The genes are TRBV20-1 and TRBJ2-7, with D unclear. The CDR3 totals 12 residues. The V and J ends lost 4 bases and 3 bases respectively, with 10 bases between them. The germline gives CDR1 DFQATT, CDR2 SNEGSKA (reference sequence).

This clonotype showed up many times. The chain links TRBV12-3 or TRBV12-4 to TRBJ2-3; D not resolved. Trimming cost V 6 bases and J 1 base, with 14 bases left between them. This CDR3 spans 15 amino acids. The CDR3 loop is CASRGFPIRTDTQYF. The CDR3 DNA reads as TGTGCCAGCAGGGGATTCCCGATACGCACAGATACGCAGTATTTT.

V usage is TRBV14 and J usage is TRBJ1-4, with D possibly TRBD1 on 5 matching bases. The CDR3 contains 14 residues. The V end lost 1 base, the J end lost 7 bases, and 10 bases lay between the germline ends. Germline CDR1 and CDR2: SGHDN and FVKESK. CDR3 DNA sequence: TGTGCCAGCAGCCAAGTTCGACAGTCTGAAAAACTGTTTTTT. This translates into CASSQVRQSEKLFF.

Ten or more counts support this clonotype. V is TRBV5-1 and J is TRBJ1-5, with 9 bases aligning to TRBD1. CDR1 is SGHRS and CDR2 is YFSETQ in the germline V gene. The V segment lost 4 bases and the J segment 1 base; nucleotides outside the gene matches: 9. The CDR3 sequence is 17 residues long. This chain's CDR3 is CASSEGTGLGSNQPQHF. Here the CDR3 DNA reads TGCGCCAGCAGCGAAGGGACAGGGTTAGGGAGCAATCAGCCCCAGCATTTT.

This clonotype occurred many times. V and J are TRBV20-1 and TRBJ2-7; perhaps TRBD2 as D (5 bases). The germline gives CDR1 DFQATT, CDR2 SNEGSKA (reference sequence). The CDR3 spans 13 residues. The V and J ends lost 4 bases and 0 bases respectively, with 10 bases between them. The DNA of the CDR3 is TGCAGTGCTAACGGGGAAAGCTCCTACGAGCAGTACTTC. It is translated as CSANGESSYEQYF.

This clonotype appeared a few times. The CDR3 region has the DNA TGTGCCAGCAGTGAAAGAGTAGGGAAGGATTCTGGGGCCAACGTCCTGACTTTC. Protein product: CASSERVGKDSGANVLTF. The chain uses TRBV6-1 and TRBJ2-6, with D hard to call. The CDR3 is 18 residues long. Germline CDR1 reads MNHNS; CDR2 reads SASEGT. The germline V and J ends were trimmed by 2 bases and 1 base, with 15 bases remaining between them.